A single sample gave rise to the 24 T cell receptor beta chains below, sequenced in a study of cytomegalovirus exposure and HLA in healthy donors. Amplification used 60 Vbeta primers and 13 Jbeta primers. Repertoires were generated with immunoSEQ multiplex PCR, while TCRdb's copy carries only in-frame clones and drops some. Of approximately 150,000 clones in the sample, about two thirds are singletons; the top ten hold about 10%. Specimen: PBMCs. The receptors stem from a man aged 30-40 years in good health and CMV-seropositive.

This clone was counted a single time. The V call is TRBV27, the J call TRBJ2-7; perhaps TRBD2 as D (5 bases). V lost 3 bases and J lost 0, with 9 bases in between. The CDR3 is made up of 14 amino acids. CDR1 MNHEY and CDR2 SMNVEV come from the germline V gene (reference sequence). The DNA for the CDR3 is TGTGCCAGCAGTTTTGGAGGAAGCTCCTACGAGCAGTACTTC. It encodes CASSFGGSSYEQYF.

The rearrangement joins TRBV13 to TRBJ2-7; 9 positions agree with TRBD2. CDR1 and CDR2 (germline): PRHDT, FYEKMQ (reference sequence). CDR3 size: 13 residues. Trimming took 3 bases from V and 5 from J; bases not matched to a gene: 2. Here the CDR3 DNA reads TGTGCCAGCAGCTTGGTAGCGGGAGACGAGCAGTACTTC. Amino acids: CASSLVAGDEQYF. Drawing the rest from reference TRBV13 and TRBJ2-7, the complete variable domain is AAGVIQSPRHLIKEKRETATLKCYPIPRHDTVYWYQQGPGQDPQFLISFYEKMQSDKGSIPDRFSAQQFSDYHSELNMSSLELGDSALYFCASSLVAGDEQYFGPGTRLTVT.

V is TRBV7-2 and J is TRBJ2-2, with 13 bases identical to TRBD2. Per the germline V gene, CDR1 is SGHTA and CDR2 is FQGNSA. The CDR3 has 16 residues. Trimming removed 5 bases from V and 4 bases from J; junction bases left unmatched: 4. The CDR3 here is CASSRGTSGITGELFF. The CDR3 nucleotides read TGTGCCAGCAGCCGCGGGACTAGCGGGATCACCGGGGAGCTGTTTTTT.

This chain links TRBV10-3 with TRBJ2-7, with 7 bases aligning to TRBD2. The germline V gene encodes CDR1 ENHRY and CDR2 SYGVKD. The V and J ends lost 4 bases and 6 bases, in that order; junction bases with no gene match: 12. The CDR3 totals 15 residues. This CDR3 reads CAISGREGLGGEQYF. For the CDR3, the DNA is TGTGCCATCAGTGGGAGGGAGGGGCTCGGGGGCGAGCAGTACTTC.

This chain uses TRBV28 with TRBJ2-1, with TRBD2 matching over 10 bases. This CDR3 region has 16 residues. In germline, CDR1 is MDHEN, CDR2 SYDVKM. The V segment lost 6 bases and the J segment 4 bases; nucleotides outside the gene matches: 9. In DNA form, the CDR3 reads TGTGCCAGCAGCACTGGCGGAGCGGGAGGGTACAATGAGCAGTTCTTC. Its translation is CASSTGGAGGYNEQFF.

The J gene is TRBJ1-1, the V gene TRBV14, with unresolved D. Germline loops: CDR1 SGHDN, CDR2 FVKESK. The CDR3 totals 13 residues. Trimming left V 5 bases short and J 3 bases short, with 10 bases between. CDR3 residues: CASSYQEDTEAFF. The DNA of the CDR3 is TGTGCCAGCAGCTACCAGGAGGACACTGAAGCTTTCTTT.

The V call is TRBV28, the J call TRBJ2-1, with TRBD1 matching 11 bases. There are 15 residues in the CDR3. V was clipped by 7 bases and J by 8 bases; unmatched bases: 10. Germline values: CDR1 MDHEN, CDR2 SYDVKM. As DNA, the CDR3 is TGTGCCAGCAAACAGGGACAGGGGGAGTCCTATGAGCAGTTCTTC. Its protein product is CASKQGQGESYEQFF.

The gene calls are TRBV28 and TRBJ2-7; D perhaps matches TRBD1 (6 bases). This CDR3 comprises 14 residues. Trimming shortened V by 6 bases and J by 3 bases, and 15 bases separated the two germline ends. Germline CDR1 MDHEN, CDR2 SYDVKM. The CDR3 DNA reads as TGTGCCAGCAGCTCAGGGGTCACAGTCTACGAGCAGTACTTC. Protein sequence: CASSSGVTVYEQYF.

This clone has only one observation. The chain uses TRBV30 and TRBJ2-7; D perhaps matches TRBD2 (6 bases). CDR1 is GTSNPN and CDR2 is SVGIG in the germline V gene (reference sequence). CDR3 length: 15 residues. The V end lost 3 bases, the J end lost 6 bases, and 21 bases lay between the germline ends. The CDR3 loop is CAWSPAPGLKAEQYF. DNA for the CDR3: TGTGCCTGGAGCCCAGCCCCGGGACTTAAAGCCGAGCAGTACTTC.

Here the CDR3 DNA reads TGTGCCAGCAGCTTAGCCGGGACACATCCGTATAGCAATCAGCCCCAGCATTTT. Encoded protein: CASSLAGTHPYSNQPQHF. The genes are TRBV7-2 and TRBJ1-5; maybe TRBD1 (6 bases). Germline loops: CDR1 SGHTA, CDR2 FQGNSA. The CDR3 is 18 amino acids. Trimming took 0 bases from V and 0 from J, leaving 15 bases between them.

The V gene is TRBV19, the J gene TRBJ2-5, with a weak D call TRBD2 (5 bases). The ends were cut back, 2 bases at V and 9 bases at J, with 16 bases in the middle. The germline V gene encodes CDR1 LNHDA and CDR2 SQIVND (reference sequence). This CDR3 is built from 14 residues. CDR3 region: CASSIKRSGEAQYF. CDR3 nucleotides: TGTGCCAGTAGTATAAAGCGGTCCGGTGAGGCCCAGTACTTC.

This sequence joins TRBV25-1 and TRBJ2-1; 10 bases are a match to TRBD2. Losses at the gene ends were 6 bases for V and 5 bases for J; bases not matched to a gene: 13. The CDR3 loop spans 17 amino acids. Germline loops: CDR1 MGHDK, CDR2 SYGVNS. The chain's CDR3 is CASSTSTGLADHNEQFF. CDR3 nucleotides: TGTGCCAGCAGCACCAGCACTGGACTAGCGGATCACAATGAGCAGTTCTTC.

This CDR3 is CATGRMNQPQHF. DNA of the CDR3: TGTGCCACAGGTAGGATGAATCAGCCCCAGCATTTT. The J gene is TRBJ1-5, the V gene TRBV27; D ambiguous. The length of the CDR3 is 12 residues. Germline V gives CDR1 MNHEY, CDR2 SMNVEV (reference sequence). Trimming removed 10 bases from V and 4 bases from J, with 11 bases in between.

The chain joins TRBV7-2 to TRBJ1-2; 7 nucleotides agree with TRBD1. After removal of 8 bases from V and 7 bases from J, the junction contained 10 bases not matched to a gene. This CDR3 is 13 amino acids long. Germline values: CDR1 SGHTA, CDR2 FQGNSA. The CDR3 loop is CASAVDRDSGYTF. Here the CDR3 DNA reads TGTGCCAGCGCCGTTGACAGGGATTCTGGCTACACCTTC.

This clone was counted between two and nine times. The V call is TRBV5-1, the J call TRBJ2-2; 7 nucleotides agree with TRBD2. The length of the CDR3 is 16 residues. J lost 5 bases, V lost 4 bases, and 11 bases had no gene match. Germline lookup yields CDR1 SGHRS and CDR2 YFSETQ. In DNA form, the CDR3 reads TGCGCCAGCAGCCCGCGGGAGTACGGATTGACCGGGGAGCTGTTTTTT. Amino acid sequence: CASSPREYGLTGELFF. The full variable domain, in which reference TRBV5-1 and TRBJ2-2 provide the parts outside the CDR3, is KAGVTQTPRYLIKTRGQQVTLSCSPISGHRSVSWYQQTPGQGLQFLFEYFSETQRNKGNFPGRFSGRQFSNSRSEMNVSTLELGDSALYLCASSPREYGLTGELFFGEGSRLTVL.

As for this clone: The same CDR3 also results from other DNA sequences found in this sample. The J gene is TRBJ2-7, the V gene TRBV5-6, with D possibly matching TRBD1 (5 bases). The CDR3 loop spans 12 amino acids. Germline CDR1 SGHDT, CDR2 YYEEEE. The V and J ends lost 1 base and 6 bases respectively, with 8 bases between them. CDR3 sequence (DNA): TGTGCCAGCAGCTTGACAGGCACCGAGCAGTACTTC. Its protein product is CASSLTGTEQYF.

The chain combines TRBV2 with TRBJ1-3; D gene uncertain. The CDR3 sequence is 12 residues long. V was clipped by 0 bases and J by 7 bases, with 4 bases between them. CDR1 is SNHLY, CDR2 FYNNEI, per germline. The CDR3 sequence is CASSEASNTIYF. CDR3 nucleotide sequence: TGTGCCAGCAGTGAAGCGAGTAACACCATATATTTT.

The chain links TRBV7-2 to TRBJ2-7; 10 bases match TRBD2. The CDR3 has 15 amino acids. Looked up from germline, CDR1 is SGHTA and CDR2 is FQGNSA. After removal of 6 bases from V and 1 base from J, the junction contained 6 bases not matched to a gene. The chain's CDR3 is CASRPLAGASYEQYF. CDR3 bases: TGTGCCAGCAGACCGCTAGCGGGAGCGTCCTACGAGCAGTACTTC.

The rearrangement uses TRBV15 and TRBJ2-1; 9 bases are shared with TRBD2. The CDR3 has 15 amino acids. V lost 5 bases, J lost 2 bases, and 4 bases stayed unmatched. The germline CDR1 and CDR2 sequences are LNHNV and YYDKDF (reference sequence). The CDR3 reads CATSSGLATYNEQFF. DNA for the CDR3: TGTGCCACCAGCTCCGGACTAGCGACCTACAATGAGCAGTTCTTC.

The chain recombines TRBV2 with TRBJ2-5; TRBD2 agrees at 12 bases. The J call may be mistaken, given a closer DNA end match to TRBJ2-7. This CDR3 has 15 amino acids. The germline gives CDR1 SNHLY, CDR2 FYNNEI. CDR3 in amino acids: CASSGTSGATYEQYF. CDR3 in DNA: TGTGCCAGCAGTGGGACTAGCGGGGCGACCTACGAGCAGTACTTC.

The table lists this clone with a few counts. The CDR3 protein is CASSLVTTGTGPRDTQYF. CDR3 DNA sequence: TGCGCCAGCAGCTTGGTAACTACCGGGACAGGGCCTCGGGATACGCAGTATTTT. The chain joins TRBV5-1 to TRBJ2-3, with TRBD1 matching over 9 bases. Germline CDR1 SGHRS, CDR2 YFSETQ. This CDR3 contains 18 residues. Trimming cost V 0 bases and J 6 bases; bases outside gene matches: 14.

This clone has more than one count but fewer than ten. The genes are TRBV11-2 and TRBJ2-7; 16 nucleotides line up with TRBD2. Germline V gene sequence: CDR1 SGHAT, CDR2 FQNNGV. This CDR3 has 16 residues. V shed 5 bases, J shed 4 bases, and the junction held 5 bases outside the gene matches. For the CDR3, the DNA is TGTGCCAGCAGCCAGGGACTAGCGGGAGGGTTTTACGAGCAGTACTTC. Translating gives CASSQGLAGGFYEQYF.

This clone was observed a few times. CDR3 DNA: TGTGCCAGCAGTTCCGGAGACAGTAATGAAAAACTGTTTTTT. It translates to CASSSGDSNEKLFF. The rearrangement joins TRBV28 to TRBJ1-4, with D perhaps TRBD1 (5 bases). This CDR3 is built from 14 residues. The germline CDR1 and CDR2 sequences are MDHEN and SYDVKM. V dropped 4 bases and J dropped 4 bases, with 10 bases sitting between them.

Only a few counts were recorded for this clone. The chain has TRBV2 and TRBJ1-5; no reliable D call. The CDR3 totals 14 residues. V shed 3 bases and J shed 7 bases, with 13 bases lying between them. The germline CDR1 and CDR2 sequences are SNHLY and FYNNEI. CDR3 in amino acids: CASSDRSLIQPQHF. DNA of the CDR3: TGTGCCAGCAGTGACCGGTCACTAATCCAGCCCCAGCATTTT.